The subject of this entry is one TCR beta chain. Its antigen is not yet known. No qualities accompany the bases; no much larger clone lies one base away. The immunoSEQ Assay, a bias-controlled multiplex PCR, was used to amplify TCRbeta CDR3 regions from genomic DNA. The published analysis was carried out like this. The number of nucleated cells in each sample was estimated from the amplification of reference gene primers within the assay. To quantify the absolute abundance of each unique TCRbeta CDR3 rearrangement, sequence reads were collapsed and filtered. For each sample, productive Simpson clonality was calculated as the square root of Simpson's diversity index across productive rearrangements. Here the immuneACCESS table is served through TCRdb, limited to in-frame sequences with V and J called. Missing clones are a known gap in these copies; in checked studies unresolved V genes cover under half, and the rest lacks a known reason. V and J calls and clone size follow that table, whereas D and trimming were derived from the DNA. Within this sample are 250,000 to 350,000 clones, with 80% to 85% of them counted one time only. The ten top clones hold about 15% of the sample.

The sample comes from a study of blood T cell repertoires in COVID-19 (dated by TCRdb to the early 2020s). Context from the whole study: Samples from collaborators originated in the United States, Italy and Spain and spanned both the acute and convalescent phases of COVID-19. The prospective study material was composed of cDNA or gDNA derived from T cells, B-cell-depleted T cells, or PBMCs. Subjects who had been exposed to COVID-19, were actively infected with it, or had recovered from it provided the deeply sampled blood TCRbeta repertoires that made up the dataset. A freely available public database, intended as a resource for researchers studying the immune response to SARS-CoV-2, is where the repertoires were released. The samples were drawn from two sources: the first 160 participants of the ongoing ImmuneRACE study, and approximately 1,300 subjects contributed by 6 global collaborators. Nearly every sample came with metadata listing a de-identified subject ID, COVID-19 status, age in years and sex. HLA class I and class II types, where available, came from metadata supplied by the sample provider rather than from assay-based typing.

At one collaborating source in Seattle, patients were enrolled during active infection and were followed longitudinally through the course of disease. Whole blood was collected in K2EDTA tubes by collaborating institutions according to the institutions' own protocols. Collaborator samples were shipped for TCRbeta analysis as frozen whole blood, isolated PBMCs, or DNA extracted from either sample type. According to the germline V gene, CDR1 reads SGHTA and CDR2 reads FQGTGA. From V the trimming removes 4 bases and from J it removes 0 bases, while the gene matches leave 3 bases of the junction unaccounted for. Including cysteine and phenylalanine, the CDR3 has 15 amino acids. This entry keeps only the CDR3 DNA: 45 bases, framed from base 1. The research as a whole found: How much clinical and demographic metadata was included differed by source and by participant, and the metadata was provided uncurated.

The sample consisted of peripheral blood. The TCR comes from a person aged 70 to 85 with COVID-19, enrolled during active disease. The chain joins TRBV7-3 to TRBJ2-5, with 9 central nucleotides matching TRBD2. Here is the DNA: TGTGCCAGCAGCTCTAGCGGGGACTACCAAGAGACCCAGTACTTC. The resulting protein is CASSSSGDYQETQYF. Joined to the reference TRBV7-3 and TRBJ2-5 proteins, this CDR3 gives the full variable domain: GAGVSQTPSNKVTEKGKYVELRCDPISGHTALYWYRQSLGQGPEFLIYFQGTGAADDSGLPNDRFFAVRPEGSVSTLKIQRTERGDSAVYLCASSSSGDYQETQYFGPGTRLLVL.